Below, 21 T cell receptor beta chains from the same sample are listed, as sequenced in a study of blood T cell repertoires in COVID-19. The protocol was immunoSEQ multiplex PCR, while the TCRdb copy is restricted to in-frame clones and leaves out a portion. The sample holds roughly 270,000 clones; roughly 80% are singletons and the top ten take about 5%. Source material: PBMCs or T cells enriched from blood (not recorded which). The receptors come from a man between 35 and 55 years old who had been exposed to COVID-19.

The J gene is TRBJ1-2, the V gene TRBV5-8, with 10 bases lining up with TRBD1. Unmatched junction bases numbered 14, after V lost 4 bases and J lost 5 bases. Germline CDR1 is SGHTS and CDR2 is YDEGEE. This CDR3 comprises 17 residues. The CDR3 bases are TGTGCCAGCAGCCACCGGGACAGGGGCCCTTTCCTTTATGGCTACACCTTC. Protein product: CASSHRDRGPFLYGYTF.

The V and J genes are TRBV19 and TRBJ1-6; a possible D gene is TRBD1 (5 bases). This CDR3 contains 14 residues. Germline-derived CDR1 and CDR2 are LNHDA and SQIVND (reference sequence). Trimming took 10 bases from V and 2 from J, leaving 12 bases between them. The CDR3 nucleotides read TGTGCCACCTCCGGGGGTCCCTATAATTCACCCCTCCACTTT. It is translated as CATSGGPYNSPLHF.

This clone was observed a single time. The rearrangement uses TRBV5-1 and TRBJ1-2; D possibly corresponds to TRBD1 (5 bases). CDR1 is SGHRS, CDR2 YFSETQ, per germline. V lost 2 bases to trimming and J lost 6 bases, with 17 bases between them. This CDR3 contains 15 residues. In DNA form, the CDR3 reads TGCGCCAGCAGCTTCTTGGGGGGAAGTAGAGATGGCTACACCTTC. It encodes CASSFLGGSRDGYTF.

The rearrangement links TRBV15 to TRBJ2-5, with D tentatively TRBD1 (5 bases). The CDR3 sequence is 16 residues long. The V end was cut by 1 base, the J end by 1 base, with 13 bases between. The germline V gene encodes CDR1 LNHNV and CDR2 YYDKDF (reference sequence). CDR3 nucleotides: TGTGCCACCAGCAGAGGGTGGGGCACAAGCCAAGAGACCCAGTACTTC. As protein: CATSRGWGTSQETQYF. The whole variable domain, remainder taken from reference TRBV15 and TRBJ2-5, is DAMVIQNPRYQVTQFGKPVTLSCSQTLNHNVMYWYQQKSSQAPKLLFHYYDKDFNNEADTPDNFQSRRPNTSFCFLDIRSPGLGDTAMYLCATSRGWGTSQETQYFGPGTRLLVL.

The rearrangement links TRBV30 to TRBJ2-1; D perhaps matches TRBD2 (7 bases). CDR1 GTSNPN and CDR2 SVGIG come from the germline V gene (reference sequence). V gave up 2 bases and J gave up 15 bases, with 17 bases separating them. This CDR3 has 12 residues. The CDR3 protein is CAWSPTGGAGFF. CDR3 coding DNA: TGTGCCTGGAGTCCCACTGGGGGGGCTGGGTTCTTC. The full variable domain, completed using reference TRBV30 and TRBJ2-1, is SQTIHQWPATLVQPVGSPLSLECTVEGTSNPNLYWYRQAAGRGLQLLFYSVGIGQISSEVPQNLSASRPQDRQFILSSKKLLLSDSGFYLCAWSPTGGAGFFGPGTRLTVL.

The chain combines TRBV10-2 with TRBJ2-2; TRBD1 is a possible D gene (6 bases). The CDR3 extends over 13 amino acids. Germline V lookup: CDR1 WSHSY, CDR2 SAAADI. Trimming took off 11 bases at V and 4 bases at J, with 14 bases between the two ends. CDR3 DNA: TGCGCCGTAAAAATAGGGGGCACCGGGGAGCTGTTTTTT. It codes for CAVKIGGTGELFF.

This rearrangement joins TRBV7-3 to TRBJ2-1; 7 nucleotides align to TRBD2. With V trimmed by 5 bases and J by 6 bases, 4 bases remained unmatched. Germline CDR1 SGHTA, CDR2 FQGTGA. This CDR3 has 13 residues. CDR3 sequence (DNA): TGTGCCAGCAGCACATCTAGCGGCAATGAGCAGTTCTTC. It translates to CASSTSSGNEQFF.

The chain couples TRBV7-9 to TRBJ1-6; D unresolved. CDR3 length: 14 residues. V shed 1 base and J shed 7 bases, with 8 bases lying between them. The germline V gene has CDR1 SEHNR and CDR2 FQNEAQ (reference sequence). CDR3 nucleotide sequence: TGTGCCAGCAGCTTAGGTTCCGAGAATTCACCCCTCCACTTT. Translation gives CASSLGSENSPLHF.

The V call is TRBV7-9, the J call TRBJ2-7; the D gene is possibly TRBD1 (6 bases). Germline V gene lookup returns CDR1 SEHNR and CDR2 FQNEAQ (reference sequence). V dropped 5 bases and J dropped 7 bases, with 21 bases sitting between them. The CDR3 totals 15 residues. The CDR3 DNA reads TGTGCCAGCAGCCCGCCCCTTCTGGGGGCGTGGGAGCAGTACTTC. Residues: CASSPPLLGAWEQYF.

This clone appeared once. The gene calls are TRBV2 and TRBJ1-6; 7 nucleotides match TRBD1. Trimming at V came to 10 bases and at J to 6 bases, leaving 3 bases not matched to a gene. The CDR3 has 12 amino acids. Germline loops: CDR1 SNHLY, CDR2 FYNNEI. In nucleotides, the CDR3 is TGTGCCAAAACAGGGGTTAATTCACCCCTCCACTTT. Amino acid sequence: CAKTGVNSPLHF.

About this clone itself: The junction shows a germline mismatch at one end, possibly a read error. The chain's CDR3 is CASSHDRGHKALF. The CDR3, as DNA: TGTGCCAGCAGCCACGACAGGGGGCATAAAGCACTCTTT. The rearrangement joins TRBV3-1 (or the pseudogene TRBV3-2) to TRBJ1-1; 10 bases agree with TRBD1. The V gene's germline CDR1 is LGHDT and CDR2 YNNKEL (reference sequence). The CDR3 spans 13 residues.

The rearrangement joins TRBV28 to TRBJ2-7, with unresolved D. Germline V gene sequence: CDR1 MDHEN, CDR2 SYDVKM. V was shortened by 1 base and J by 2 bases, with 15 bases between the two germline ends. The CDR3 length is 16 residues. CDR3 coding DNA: TGTGCCAGCAGTTTATCCGTGGCCGGCCGGGCCTACGAGCAGTACTTC. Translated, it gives CASSLSVAGRAYEQYF.

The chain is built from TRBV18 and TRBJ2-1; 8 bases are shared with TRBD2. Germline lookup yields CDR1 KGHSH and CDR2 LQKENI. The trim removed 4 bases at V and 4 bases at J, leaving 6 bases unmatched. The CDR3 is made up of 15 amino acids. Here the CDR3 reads CASSQISGTYNEQFF. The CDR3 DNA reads TGTGCCAGCTCACAAATTAGCGGGACATACAATGAGCAGTTCTTC.

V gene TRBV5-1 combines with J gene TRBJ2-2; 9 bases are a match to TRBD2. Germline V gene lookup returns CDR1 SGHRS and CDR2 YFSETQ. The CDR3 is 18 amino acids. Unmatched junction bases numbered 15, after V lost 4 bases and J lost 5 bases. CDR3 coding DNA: TGCGCCAGCAGCCCCTCATTTAGTAGCGGGAGTTTGACCGGGGAGCTGTTTTTT. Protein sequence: CASSPSFSSGSLTGELFF.

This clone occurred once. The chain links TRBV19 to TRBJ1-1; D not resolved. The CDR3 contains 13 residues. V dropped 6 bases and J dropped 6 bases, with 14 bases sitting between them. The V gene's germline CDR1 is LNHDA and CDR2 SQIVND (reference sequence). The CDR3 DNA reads TGTGCCAGTAGCCCCCATAGAGGCGCTGAAGCTTTCTTT. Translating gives CASSPHRGAEAFF.

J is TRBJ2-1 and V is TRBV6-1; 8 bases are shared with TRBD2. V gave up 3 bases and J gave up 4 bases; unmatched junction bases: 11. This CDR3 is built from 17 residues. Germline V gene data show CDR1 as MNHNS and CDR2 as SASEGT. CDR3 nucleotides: TGTGCCAGCAGTGACCCCCAACCGGGAGGGCGATACAATGAGCAGTTCTTC. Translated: CASSDPQPGGRYNEQFF.

The CDR3 here is CASPRWGEGTHGYTF. In DNA form, the CDR3 reads TGTGCCAGCCCCCGGTGGGGGGAGGGGACGCATGGCTACACCTTC. The chain recombines TRBV2 with TRBJ1-2; the D gene is possibly TRBD1 (5 bases). The CDR3 has 15 amino acids. V lost 8 bases and J lost 6, with 22 bases in between. CDR1 is SNHLY and CDR2 is FYNNEI in the germline V gene.

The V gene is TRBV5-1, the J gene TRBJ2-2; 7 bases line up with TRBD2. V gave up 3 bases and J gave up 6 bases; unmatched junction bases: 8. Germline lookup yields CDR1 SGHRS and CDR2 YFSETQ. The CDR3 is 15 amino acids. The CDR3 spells CASSSTGGRAGELFF. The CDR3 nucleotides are TGCGCCAGCAGCTCTACGGGAGGCCGGGCCGGGGAGCTGTTTTTT.

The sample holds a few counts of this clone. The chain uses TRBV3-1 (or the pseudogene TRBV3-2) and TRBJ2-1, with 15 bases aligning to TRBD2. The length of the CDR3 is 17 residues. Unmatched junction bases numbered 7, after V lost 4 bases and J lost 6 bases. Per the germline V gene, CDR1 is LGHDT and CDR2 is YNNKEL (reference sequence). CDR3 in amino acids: CASSPEGLAGGANEQFF. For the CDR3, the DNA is TGTGCCAGCAGCCCCGAAGGACTAGCGGGAGGGGCCAATGAGCAGTTCTTC.

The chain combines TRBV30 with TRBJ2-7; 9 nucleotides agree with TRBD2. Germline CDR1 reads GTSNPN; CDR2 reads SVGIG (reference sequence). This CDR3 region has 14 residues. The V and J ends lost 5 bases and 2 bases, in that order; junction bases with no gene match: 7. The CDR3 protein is CAWWVSGGPYEQYF. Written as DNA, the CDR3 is TGTGCCTGGTGGGTTAGCGGGGGACCCTACGAGCAGTACTTC.

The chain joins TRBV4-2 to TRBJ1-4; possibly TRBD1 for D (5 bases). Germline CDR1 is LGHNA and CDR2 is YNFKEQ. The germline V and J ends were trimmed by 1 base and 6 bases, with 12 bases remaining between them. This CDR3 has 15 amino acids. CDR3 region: CASSQAGRVDEKLFF. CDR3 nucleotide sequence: TGTGCCAGCAGCCAAGCCGGCAGGGTTGATGAAAAACTGTTTTTT.